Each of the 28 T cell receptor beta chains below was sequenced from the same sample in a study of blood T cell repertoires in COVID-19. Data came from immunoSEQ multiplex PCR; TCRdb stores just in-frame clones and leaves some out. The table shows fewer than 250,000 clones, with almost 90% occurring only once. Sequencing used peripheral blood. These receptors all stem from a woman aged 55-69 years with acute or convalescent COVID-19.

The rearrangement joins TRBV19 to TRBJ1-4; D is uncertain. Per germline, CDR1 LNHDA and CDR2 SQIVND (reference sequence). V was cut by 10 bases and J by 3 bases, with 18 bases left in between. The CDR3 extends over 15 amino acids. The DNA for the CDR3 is TGTGCCACCCGCAAATGGGCACAGCCTAATGAAAAACTGTTTTTT. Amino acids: CATRKWAQPNEKLFF.

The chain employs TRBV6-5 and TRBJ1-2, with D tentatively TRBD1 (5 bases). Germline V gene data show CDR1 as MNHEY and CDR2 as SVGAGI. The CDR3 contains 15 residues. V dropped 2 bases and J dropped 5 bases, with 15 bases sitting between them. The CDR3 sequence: CASSYLAGRMYGYTF. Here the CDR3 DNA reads TGTGCCAGCAGTTACCTTGCAGGGCGCATGTATGGCTACACCTTC.

CDR3 loop: CASSLGVETEAFF. In nucleotides, the CDR3 is TGTGCCAGCAGTTTAGGTGTTGAGACTGAAGCTTTCTTT. The V call is TRBV27, the J call TRBJ1-1; D is uncertain. The CDR3 is 13 residues long. Germline V gene data show CDR1 as MNHEY and CDR2 as SMNVEV (reference sequence). The V end was cut by 2 bases, the J end by 5 bases, with 9 bases between.

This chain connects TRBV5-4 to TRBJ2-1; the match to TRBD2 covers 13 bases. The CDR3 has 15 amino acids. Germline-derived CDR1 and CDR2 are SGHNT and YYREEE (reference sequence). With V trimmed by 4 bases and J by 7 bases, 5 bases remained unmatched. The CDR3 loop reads CASSPRTSGRNEQFF. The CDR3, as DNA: TGTGCCAGCAGCCCAAGGACTAGCGGGAGAAATGAGCAGTTCTTC.

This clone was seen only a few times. CDR3 sequence reads: CSVMAQVEWNEQFF. CDR3 sequence (DNA): TGCAGCGTTATGGCGCAGGTCGAGTGGAATGAGCAGTTCTTC. The chain recombines TRBV29-1 with TRBJ2-1, with D unresolved. There are 14 residues in the CDR3. CDR1 is SQVTM and CDR2 is ANQGSEA in the germline V gene. V dropped 5 bases and J dropped 7 bases, with 18 bases sitting between them.

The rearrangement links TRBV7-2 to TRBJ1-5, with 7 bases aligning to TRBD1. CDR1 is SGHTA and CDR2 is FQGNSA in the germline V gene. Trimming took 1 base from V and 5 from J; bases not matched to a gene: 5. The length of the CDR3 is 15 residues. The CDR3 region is CASSLGGQSYQPQHF. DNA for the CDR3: TGTGCCAGCAGCTTAGGGGGACAGAGCTATCAGCCCCAGCATTTT. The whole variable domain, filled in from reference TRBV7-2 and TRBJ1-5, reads GAGVSQSPSNKVTEKGKDVELRCDPISGHTALYWYRQSLGQGLEFLIYFQGNSAPDKSGLPSDRFSAERTGGSVSTLTIQRTQQEDSAVYLCASSLGGQSYQPQHFGDGTRLSIL.

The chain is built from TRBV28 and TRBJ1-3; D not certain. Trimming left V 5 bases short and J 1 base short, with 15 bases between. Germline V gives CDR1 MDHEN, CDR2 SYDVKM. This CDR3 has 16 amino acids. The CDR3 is CASSPAVRVSGNTIYF. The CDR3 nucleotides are TGTGCCAGCAGTCCGGCAGTTCGGGTGTCTGGAAACACCATATATTTT.

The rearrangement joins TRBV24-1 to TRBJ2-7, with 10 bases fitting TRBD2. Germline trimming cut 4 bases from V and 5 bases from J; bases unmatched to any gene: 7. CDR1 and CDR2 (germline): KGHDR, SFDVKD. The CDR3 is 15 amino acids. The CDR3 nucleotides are TGTGCCACCAGTGAAGGAGCGGGAGGGCCGGACGAGCAGTACTTC. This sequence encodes CATSEGAGGPDEQYF.

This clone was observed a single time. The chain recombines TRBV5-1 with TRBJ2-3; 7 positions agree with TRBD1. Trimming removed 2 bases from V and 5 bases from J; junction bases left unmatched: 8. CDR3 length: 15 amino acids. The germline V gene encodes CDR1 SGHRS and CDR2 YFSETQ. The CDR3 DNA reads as TGCGCCAGCAGCTTTAGGCAGGGGGTAGGAGATACGCAGTATTTT. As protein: CASSFRQGVGDTQYF.

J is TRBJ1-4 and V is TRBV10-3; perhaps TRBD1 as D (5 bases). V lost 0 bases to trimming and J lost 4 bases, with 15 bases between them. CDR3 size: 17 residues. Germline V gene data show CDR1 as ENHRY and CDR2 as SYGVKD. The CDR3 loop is CAISESEGLASNEKLFF. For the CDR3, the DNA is TGTGCCATCAGTGAGTCGGAGGGGCTGGCTAGTAATGAAAAACTGTTTTTT.

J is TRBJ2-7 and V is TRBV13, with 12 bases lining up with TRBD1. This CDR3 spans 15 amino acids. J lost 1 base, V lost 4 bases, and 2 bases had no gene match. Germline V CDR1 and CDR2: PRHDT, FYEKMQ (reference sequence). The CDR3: CASSSGQGASYEQYF. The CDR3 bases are TGTGCCAGCAGCTCGGGACAGGGGGCTTCCTACGAGCAGTACTTC.

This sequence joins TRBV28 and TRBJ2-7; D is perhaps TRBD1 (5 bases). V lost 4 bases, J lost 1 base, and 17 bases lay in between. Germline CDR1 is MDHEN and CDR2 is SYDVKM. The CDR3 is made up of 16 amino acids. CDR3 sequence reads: CASSSDPGFFSYEQYF. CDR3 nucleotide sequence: TGTGCCAGCAGTTCAGATCCAGGGTTTTTTTCCTACGAGCAGTACTTC.

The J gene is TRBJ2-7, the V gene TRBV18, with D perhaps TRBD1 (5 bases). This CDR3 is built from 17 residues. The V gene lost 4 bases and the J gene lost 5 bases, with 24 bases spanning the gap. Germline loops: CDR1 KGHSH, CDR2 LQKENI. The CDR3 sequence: CASSQRLQDLGIHEQYF. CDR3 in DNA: TGTGCCAGCTCACAGCGCCTACAGGACCTGGGCATCCACGAGCAGTACTTC.

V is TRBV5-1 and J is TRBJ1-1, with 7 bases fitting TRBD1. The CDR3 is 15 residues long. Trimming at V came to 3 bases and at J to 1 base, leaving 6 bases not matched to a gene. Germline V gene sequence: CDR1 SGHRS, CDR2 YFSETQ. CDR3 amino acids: CASSYLDRENTEAFF. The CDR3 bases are TGCGCCAGCAGCTATTTAGACAGGGAGAACACTGAAGCTTTCTTT.

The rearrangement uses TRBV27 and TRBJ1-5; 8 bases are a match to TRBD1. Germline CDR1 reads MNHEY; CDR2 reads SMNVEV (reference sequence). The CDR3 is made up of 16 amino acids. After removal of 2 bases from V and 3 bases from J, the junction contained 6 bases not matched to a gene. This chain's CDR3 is CASSLNRTGFNQPQHF. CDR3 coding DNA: TGTGCCAGCAGTTTAAACCGGACAGGGTTCAATCAGCCCCAGCATTTT.

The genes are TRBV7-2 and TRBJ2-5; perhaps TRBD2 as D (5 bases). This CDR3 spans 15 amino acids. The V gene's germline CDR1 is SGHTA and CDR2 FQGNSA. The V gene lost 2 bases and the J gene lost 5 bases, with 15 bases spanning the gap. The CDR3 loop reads CASSLREGWRETQYF. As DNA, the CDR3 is TGTGCCAGCAGCTTACGAGAGGGATGGAGGGAGACCCAGTACTTC.

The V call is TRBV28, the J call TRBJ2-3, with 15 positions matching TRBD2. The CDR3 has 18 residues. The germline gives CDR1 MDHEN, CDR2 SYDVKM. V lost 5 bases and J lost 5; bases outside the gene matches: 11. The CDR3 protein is CASSPHGLAGGPRDTQYF. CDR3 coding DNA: TGTGCCAGCAGTCCACACGGACTAGCGGGAGGGCCCAGAGATACGCAGTATTTT.

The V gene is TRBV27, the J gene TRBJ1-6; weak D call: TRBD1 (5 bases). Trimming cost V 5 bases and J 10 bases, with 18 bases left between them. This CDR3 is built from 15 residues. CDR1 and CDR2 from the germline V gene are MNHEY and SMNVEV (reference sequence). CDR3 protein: CASSPLGLLHSPLHF. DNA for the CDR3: TGTGCCAGCAGTCCTCTGGGGCTTCTACACTCACCCCTCCACTTT.

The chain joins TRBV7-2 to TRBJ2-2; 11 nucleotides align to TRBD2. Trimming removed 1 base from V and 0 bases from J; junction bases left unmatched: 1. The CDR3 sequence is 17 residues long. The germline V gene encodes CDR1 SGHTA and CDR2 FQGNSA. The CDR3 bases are TGTGCCAGCAGCTTAGGGACTAGCGGGCCGAACACCGGGGAGCTGTTTTTT. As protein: CASSLGTSGPNTGELFF.

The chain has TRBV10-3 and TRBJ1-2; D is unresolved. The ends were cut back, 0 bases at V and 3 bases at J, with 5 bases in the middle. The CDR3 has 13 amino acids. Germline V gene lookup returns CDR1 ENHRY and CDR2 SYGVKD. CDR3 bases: TGTGCCATCAGTGAGTCAGGAGACTATGGCTACACCTTC. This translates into CAISESGDYGYTF.

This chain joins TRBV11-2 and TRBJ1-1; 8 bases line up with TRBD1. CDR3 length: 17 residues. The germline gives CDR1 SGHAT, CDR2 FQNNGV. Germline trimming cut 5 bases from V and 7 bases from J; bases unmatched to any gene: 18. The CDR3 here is CASSLAGQGLLRSEAFF. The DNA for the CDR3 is TGTGCCAGCAGCCTAGCCGGACAGGGACTTTTAAGAAGTGAAGCTTTCTTT.

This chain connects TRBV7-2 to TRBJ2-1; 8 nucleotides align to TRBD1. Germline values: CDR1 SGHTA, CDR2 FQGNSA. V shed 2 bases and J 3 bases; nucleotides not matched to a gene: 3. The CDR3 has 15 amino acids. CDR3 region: CASSLQGADYNEQFF. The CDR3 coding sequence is TGTGCCAGCAGCTTACAGGGGGCTGACTACAATGAGCAGTTCTTC.

In DNA, the CDR3 is TGTGCCAGCAGCTACACAGGGGGCAATCAGCCCCAGCATTTT. Translating gives CASSYTGGNQPQHF. This sequence joins TRBV7-8 and TRBJ1-5; 7 positions match TRBD1. The trim removed 4 bases at V and 2 bases at J, leaving 2 bases unmatched. This CDR3 is 14 amino acids long. Germline CDR1 reads SGHVS; CDR2 reads FQNEAQ.

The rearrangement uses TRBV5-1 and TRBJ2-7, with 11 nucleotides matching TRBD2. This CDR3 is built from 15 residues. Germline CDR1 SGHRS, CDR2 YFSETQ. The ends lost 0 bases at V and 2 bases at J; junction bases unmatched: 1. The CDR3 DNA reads TGCGCCAGCAGCTTGGGACTAGCGGGAACCTACGAGCAGTACTTC. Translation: CASSLGLAGTYEQYF.

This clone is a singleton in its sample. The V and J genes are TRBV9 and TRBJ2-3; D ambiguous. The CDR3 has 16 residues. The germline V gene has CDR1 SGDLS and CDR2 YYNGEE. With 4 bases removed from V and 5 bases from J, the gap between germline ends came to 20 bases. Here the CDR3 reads CASSQSGSDRGDTQYF. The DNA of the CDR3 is TGTGCCAGCAGCCAATCCGGGTCCGACCGAGGAGATACGCAGTATTTT.

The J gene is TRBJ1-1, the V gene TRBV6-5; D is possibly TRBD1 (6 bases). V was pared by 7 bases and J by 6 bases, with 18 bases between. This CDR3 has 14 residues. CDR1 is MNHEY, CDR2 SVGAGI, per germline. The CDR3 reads CASTKTGRKAEAFF. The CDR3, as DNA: TGTGCCAGCACCAAGACAGGAAGGAAGGCTGAAGCTTTCTTT.

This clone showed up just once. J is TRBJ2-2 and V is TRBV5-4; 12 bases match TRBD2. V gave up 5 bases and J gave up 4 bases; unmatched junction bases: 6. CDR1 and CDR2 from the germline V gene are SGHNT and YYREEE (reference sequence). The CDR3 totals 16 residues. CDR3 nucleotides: TGTGCCAGCAGTTCGGGACTAGCGGGTTTCACCGGGGAGCTGTTTTTT. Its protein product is CASSSGLAGFTGELFF. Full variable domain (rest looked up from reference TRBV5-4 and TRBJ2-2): ETGVTQSPTHLIKTRGQQVTLRCSSQSGHNTVSWYQQALGQGPQFIFQYYREEENGRGNFPPRFSGLQFPNYSSELNVNALELDDSALYLCASSSGLAGFTGELFFGEGSRLTVL.

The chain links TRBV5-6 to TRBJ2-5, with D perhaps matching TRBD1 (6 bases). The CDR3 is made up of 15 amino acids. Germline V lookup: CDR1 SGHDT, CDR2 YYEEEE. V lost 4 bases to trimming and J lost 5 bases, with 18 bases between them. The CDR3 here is CASSRDYRDWETQYF. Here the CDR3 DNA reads TGTGCCAGCAGCCGCGATTACAGGGATTGGGAGACCCAGTACTTC.